This T cell receptor (beta chain) came from a study of blood T cell repertoires in COVID-19. As for the study in general: Whether acute or convalescent, the COVID-19 samples came from the United States, Italy and Spain. T cells, B-cell-depleted T cells, or PBMCs supplied cDNA or gDNA.

Source study methods: Estimates of nucleated cell counts were drawn from the amplification of reference gene primers. The method was immunoSEQ multiplex PCR; TCRdb's version includes in-frame clones alone and lacks a portion of them. V and J calls and clone size are given by that table; D and trimming were obtained from the DNA. The profile shows about 87,000 clones, 75% to 90% of them singletons. The CDR3 has 14 residues. Germline V gene data show CDR1 as KGHSH and CDR2 as LQKENI. V was clipped by 3 bases and J by 5 bases; unmatched bases: 6. This clone was seen a single time. The chain uses TRBV18 and TRBJ2-5, with TRBD1 matching 7 bases. The sequenced sample consisted of peripheral blood. The clonotype comes from a man aged 80 or over with acute or convalescent COVID-19. CDR3 sequence (DNA): TGTGCCAGCTCACCGACAGGGAGTCGGGAGACCCAGTACTTC. It yields the protein CASSPTGSRETQYF.